This TCR beta chain came from a study of shared T cell receptors in the human thymus. Assay used: immunoSEQ multiplex PCR; TCRdb lists only in-frame clones, some missing. The table has about 380,000 clones, approximately 95% seen once. V was pared by 3 bases and J by 3 bases, with 8 bases of the junction left unmatched. Germline V gene lookup returns CDR1 MNHEY and CDR2 SMNVEV (reference sequence). CDR3 length: 16 amino acids. This TCR was sampled from a human donor. V usage is TRBV27 and J usage is TRBJ2-3; TRBD2 matches at 8 bases. Material: thymocytes. DNA for the CDR3: TGTGCCAGCAGTTTTTCCAGCGGGAGTTCTACAGATACGCAGTATTTT. Translated: CASSFSSGSSTDTQYF.